This TCR beta chain comes out of a study of T-cell reconstitution after alpha-beta-depleted transplantation in children. Trimming removed 0 bases at V and 5 bases at J, with 8 bases between. The CDR3 loop spans 14 amino acids. CDR1 is SGDLS and CDR2 is YYNGEE in the germline V gene. Unique molecular identifiers were used in preparing the TCRbeta library. A single record per CDR3 protein comes from TCRdb applying MiXCR to the PCR reads. In the table there are approximately 350,000 distinct CDR3 sequences, about a sixth of which are singletons. Points from the study as a whole: From newly produced T cells came most of the T-cell counts and diversity one year after transplant.

This clonotype was counted ten times or more. Its antigen is unidentified. This clonotype was sampled from a male patient under 10 years old who had a stem cell transplant for acute lymphoblastic leukemia, so the T cells may come from the graft donor. The sequenced sample was PBMCs, mostly from graft donor cells, obtained 360 days after TCRalphabeta/CD19-depleted stem cell transplant. The chain joins TRBV9 to TRBJ2-2; D not certain. The CDR3 DNA follows: TGTGCCAGCAGCGTAGCGGCCCGTACCGGGGAGCTGTTTTTT. It is translated as CASSVAARTGELFF.